This T cell receptor (beta chain) was captured by sequencing in a study of T cell repertoires in cytomegalovirus infection. Across the study: Recently identified HLA-C-restricted CMV epitopes were among the peptides used. Signatures in public TCR beta sequences pointed to both CMV infection and matching HLA type. Study-wide results and caveats: There were carriers of CMV plus the relevant HLA, and cumulative public TCR beta family frequency identified them. There were HLA-C-restricted CMV-specific TCR beta clonotypes dominating the ex vivo response.

Using its own MiXCR run on the reads, TCRdb lists one record per CDR3 protein. This table has about 71,000 distinct CDR3 sequences, approximately 20% appearing once. Deletions cut 4 bases from V and 4 bases from J, with 10 bases between. The V gene's germline CDR1 is SGHTA and CDR2 FQGNSA. This CDR3 is built from 13 residues. This clonotype was detected only a few times. Its antigen is undetermined. The TCR was taken from a human donor in good health (CMV status not recorded). Some clones in this sample may be carry-over from other donors' samples. This specimen consisted of CD8+ T cells from cultured PBMCs, obtained from culture after CMV antigen stimulation. This chain links TRBV7-2 with TRBJ1-2, with D maybe TRBD1 (6 bases). CDR3 region: CASSSGHSYGYTF. The DNA of the CDR3 is TGTGCCAGCAGCTCGGGACATAGCTATGGCTACACCTTC.